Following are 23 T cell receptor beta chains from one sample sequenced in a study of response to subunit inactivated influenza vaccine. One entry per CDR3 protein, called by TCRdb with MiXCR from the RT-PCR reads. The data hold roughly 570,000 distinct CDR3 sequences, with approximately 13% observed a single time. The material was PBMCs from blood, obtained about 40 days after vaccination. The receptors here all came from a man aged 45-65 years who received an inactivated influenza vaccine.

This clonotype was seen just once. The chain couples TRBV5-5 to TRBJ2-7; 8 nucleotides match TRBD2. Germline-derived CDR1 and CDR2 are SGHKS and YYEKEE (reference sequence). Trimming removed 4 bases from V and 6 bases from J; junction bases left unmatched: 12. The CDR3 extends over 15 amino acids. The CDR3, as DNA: TGTGCCAGCAGCCTCCGGACTAGCTGGGGGCGCGAGCAGTACTTC. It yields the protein CASSLRTSWGREQYF.

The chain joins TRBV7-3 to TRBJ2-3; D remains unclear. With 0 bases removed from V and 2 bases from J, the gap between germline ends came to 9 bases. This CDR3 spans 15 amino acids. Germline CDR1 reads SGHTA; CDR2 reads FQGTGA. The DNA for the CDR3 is TGTGCCAGCAGCTTAACTGCGCTGGCCACAGATACGCAGTATTTT. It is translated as CASSLTALATDTQYF. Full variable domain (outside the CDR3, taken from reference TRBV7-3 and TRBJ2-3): GAGVSQTPSNKVTEKGKYVELRCDPISGHTALYWYRQSLGQGPEFLIYFQGTGAADDSGLPNDRFFAVRPEGSVSTLKIQRTERGDSAVYLCASSLTALATDTQYFGPGTRLTVL.

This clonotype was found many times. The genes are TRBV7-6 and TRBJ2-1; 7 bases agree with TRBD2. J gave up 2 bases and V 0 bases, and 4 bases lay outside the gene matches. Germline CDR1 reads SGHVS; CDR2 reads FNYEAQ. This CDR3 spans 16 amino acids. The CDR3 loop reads CASSLAPSGTYNEQFF. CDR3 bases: TGTGCCAGCAGCTTAGCCCCTAGCGGAACCTACAATGAGCAGTTCTTC. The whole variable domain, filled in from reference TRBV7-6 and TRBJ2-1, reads GAGVSQSPRYKVTKRGQDVALRCDPISGHVSLYWYRQALGQGPEFLTYFNYEAQQDKSGLPNDRFSAERPEGSISTLTIQRTEQRDSAMYRCASSLAPSGTYNEQFFGPGTRLTVL.

CDR3 sequence: CASSLPASGPYEQYF. The CDR3 nucleotides are TGTGCCAGCAGCCTACCAGCTAGCGGGCCGTACGAGCAGTACTTC. This chain joins TRBV7-9 and TRBJ2-7, with TRBD2 identical over 8 bases. The germline V gene encodes CDR1 SEHNR and CDR2 FQNEAQ (reference sequence). V was pared by 5 bases and J by 4 bases, with 10 bases of the junction left unmatched. CDR3 length: 15 residues.

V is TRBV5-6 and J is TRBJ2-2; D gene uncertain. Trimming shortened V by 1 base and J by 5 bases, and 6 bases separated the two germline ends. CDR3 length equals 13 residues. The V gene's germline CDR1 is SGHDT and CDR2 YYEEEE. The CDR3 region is CASSLLTTGELFF. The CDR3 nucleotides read TGTGCCAGCAGCTTGTTGACTACCGGGGAGCTGTTTTTT.

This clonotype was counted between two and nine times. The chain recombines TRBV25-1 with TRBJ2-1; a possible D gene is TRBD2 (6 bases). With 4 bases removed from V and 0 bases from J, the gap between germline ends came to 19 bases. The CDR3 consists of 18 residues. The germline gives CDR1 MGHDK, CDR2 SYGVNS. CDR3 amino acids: CASSAHTGRGSSYNEQFF. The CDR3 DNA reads TGTGCCAGCAGTGCACACACCGGGCGGGGTAGCTCCTACAATGAGCAGTTCTTC.

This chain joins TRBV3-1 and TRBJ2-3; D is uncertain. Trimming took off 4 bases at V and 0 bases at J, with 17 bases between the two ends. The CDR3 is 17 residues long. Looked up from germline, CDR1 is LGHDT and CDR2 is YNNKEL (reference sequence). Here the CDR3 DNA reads TGTGCCAGCAGCCCCGGGCTGGTCAATCCTAGCACAGATACGCAGTATTTT. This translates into CASSPGLVNPSTDTQYF.

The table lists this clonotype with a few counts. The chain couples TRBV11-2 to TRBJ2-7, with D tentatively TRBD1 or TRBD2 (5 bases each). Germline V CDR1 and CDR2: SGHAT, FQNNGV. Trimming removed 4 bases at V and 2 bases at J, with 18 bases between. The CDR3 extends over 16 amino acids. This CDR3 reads CASSSPWDRLTYEQYF. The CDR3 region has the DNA TGTGCCAGCAGCTCGCCGTGGGACCGACTCACCTACGAGCAGTACTTC.

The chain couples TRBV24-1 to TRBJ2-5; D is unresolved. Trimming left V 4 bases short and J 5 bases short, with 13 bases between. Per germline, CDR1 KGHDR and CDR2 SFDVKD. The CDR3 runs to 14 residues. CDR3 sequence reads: CATSDLTDGETQYF. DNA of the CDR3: TGTGCCACCAGTGACCTGACGGACGGGGAGACCCAGTACTTC.

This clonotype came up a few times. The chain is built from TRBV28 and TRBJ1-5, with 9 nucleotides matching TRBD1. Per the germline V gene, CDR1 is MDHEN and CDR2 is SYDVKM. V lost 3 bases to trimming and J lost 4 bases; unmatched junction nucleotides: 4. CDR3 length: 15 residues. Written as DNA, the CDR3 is TGTGCCAGCAGTTTGGAGGGACAGGGAAATCAGCCCCAGCATTTT. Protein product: CASSLEGQGNQPQHF.

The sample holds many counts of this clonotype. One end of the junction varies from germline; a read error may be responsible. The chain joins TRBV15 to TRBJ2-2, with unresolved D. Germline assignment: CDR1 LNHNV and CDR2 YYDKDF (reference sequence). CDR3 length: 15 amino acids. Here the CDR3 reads CATSREGGYTGELFF. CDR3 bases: TGTGCCACCAGCAGAGAGGGCGGCTACACTGGGGAGCTGTTTTTT.

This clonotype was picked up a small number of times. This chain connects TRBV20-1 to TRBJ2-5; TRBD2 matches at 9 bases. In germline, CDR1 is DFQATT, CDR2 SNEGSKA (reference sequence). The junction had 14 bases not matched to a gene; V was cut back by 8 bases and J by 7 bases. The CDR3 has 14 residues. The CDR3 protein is CSYQTRGLAGTQYF. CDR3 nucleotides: TGCAGTTACCAGACACGGGGACTAGCCGGGACCCAGTACTTC.

In DNA form, the CDR3 reads TGTGCCAGCAGCCCTAGCGGGGCAAAATACAATGAGCAGTTCTTC. It codes for CASSPSGAKYNEQFF. V gene TRBV9 combines with J gene TRBJ2-1; 9 nucleotides align to TRBD2. J gave up 4 bases and V 4 bases, and 6 bases lay outside the gene matches. CDR3 length: 15 amino acids. In germline, CDR1 is SGDLS, CDR2 YYNGEE.

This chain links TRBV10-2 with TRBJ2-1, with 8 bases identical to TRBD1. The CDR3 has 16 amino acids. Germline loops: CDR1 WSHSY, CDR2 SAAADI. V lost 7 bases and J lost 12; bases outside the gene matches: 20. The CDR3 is CASTPEAGQEYSVQFF. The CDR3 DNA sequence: TGCGCCAGCACCCCAGAGGCGGGACAGGAGTATAGTGTGCAGTTCTTC.

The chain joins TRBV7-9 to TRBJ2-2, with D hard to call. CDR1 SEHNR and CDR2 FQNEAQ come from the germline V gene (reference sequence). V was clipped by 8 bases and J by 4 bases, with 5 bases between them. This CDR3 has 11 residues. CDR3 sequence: CASPSTGELFF. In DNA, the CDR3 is TGTGCCAGCCCCTCCACCGGGGAGCTGTTTTTT.

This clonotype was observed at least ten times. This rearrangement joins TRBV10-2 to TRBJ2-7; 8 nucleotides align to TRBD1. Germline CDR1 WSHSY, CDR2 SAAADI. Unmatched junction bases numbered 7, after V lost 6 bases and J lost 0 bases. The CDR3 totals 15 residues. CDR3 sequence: CASSVDRDSSYEQYF. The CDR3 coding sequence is TGCGCCAGCAGCGTGGACAGGGACAGCTCCTACGAGCAGTACTTC.

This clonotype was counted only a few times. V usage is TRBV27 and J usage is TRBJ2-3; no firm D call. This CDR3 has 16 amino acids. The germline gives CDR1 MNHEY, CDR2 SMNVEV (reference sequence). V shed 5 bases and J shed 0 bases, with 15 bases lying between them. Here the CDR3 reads CASSPRIYSSTDTQYF. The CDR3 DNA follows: TGTGCCAGCAGTCCCCGGATCTACTCTAGCACAGATACGCAGTATTTT.

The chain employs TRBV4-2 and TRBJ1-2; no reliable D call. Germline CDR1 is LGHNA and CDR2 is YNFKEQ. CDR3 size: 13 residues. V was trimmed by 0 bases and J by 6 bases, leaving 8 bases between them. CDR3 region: CASSQDDRDGYTF. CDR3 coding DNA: TGTGCCAGCAGCCAAGATGACCGTGATGGCTACACCTTC.

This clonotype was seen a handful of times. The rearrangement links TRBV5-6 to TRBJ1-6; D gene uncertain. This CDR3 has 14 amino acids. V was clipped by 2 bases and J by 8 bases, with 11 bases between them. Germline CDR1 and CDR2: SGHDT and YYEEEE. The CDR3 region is CASSFGSIDSPLHF. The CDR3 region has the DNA TGTGCCAGCAGCTTCGGTTCTATAGATTCACCCCTCCACTTT. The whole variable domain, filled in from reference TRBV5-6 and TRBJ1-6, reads DAGVTQSPTHLIKTRGQQVTLRCSPKSGHDTVSWYQQALGQGPQFIFQYYEEEERQRGNFPDRFSGHQFPNYSSELNVNALLLGDSALYLCASSFGSIDSPLHFGNGTRLTVT.

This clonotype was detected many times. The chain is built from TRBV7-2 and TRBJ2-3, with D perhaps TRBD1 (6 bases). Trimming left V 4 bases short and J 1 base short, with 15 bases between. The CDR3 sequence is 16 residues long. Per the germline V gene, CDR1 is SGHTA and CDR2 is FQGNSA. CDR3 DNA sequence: TGTGCCAGCAGCTCCCCTCCGGGACACCGCACAGATACGCAGTATTTT. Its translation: CASSSPPGHRTDTQYF.

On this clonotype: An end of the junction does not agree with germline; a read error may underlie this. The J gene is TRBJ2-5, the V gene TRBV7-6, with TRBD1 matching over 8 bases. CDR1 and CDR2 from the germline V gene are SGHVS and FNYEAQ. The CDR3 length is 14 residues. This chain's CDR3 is CASSFGTGEEAQYF. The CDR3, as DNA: TGTGCCAGCAGCTTCGGGACAGGCGAAGAGGCCCAGTACTTC.

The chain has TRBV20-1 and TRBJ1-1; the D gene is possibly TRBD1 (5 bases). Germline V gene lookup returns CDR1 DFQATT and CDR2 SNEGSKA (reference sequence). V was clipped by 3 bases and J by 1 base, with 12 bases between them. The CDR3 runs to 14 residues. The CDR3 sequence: CSASRAGPNTEAFF. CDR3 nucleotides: TGCAGTGCTAGTAGGGCAGGGCCGAACACTGAAGCTTTCTTT.

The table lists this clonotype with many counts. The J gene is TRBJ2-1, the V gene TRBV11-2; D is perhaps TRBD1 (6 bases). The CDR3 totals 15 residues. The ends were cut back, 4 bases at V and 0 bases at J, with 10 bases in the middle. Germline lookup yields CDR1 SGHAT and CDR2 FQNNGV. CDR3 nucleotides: TGTGCCAGCAGCTGGGGGCCAGACTCCTACAATGAGCAGTTCTTC. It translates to CASSWGPDSYNEQFF.